Sequencing of this T cell receptor beta chain was carried out in a study of cytomegalovirus exposure and HLA in healthy donors. Findings and caveats of the study: Rarity characterized most TCR sequences, yet some public TCRs appeared in many donors. That first-cohort TCR clusters tended to co-occur in the 120 or so validation repertoires was found in a later analysis.

Germline-derived CDR1 and CDR2 are MGHDK and SYGVNS. Trimming took 6 bases from V and 2 from J, leaving 7 bases between them. The CDR3 extends over 12 amino acids. For this clone: Its antigen is unidentified.

TCRdb's table, derived via immunoSEQ multiplex PCR, lists solely in-frame clones and lacks some. The repertoire consists of 200,000 or so clones, with roughly 84% occurring once and the leading ten covering around 15%. Specimen: PBMCs. The chain uses TRBV25-1 and TRBJ1-1; no reliable D call. This TCR came from a woman younger than 45 in good health and CMV-seropositive. CDR3 in amino acids: CASRAPNTEAFF. The CDR3 nucleotides are TGTGCCAGCAGAGCCCCCAACACTGAAGCTTTCTTT.